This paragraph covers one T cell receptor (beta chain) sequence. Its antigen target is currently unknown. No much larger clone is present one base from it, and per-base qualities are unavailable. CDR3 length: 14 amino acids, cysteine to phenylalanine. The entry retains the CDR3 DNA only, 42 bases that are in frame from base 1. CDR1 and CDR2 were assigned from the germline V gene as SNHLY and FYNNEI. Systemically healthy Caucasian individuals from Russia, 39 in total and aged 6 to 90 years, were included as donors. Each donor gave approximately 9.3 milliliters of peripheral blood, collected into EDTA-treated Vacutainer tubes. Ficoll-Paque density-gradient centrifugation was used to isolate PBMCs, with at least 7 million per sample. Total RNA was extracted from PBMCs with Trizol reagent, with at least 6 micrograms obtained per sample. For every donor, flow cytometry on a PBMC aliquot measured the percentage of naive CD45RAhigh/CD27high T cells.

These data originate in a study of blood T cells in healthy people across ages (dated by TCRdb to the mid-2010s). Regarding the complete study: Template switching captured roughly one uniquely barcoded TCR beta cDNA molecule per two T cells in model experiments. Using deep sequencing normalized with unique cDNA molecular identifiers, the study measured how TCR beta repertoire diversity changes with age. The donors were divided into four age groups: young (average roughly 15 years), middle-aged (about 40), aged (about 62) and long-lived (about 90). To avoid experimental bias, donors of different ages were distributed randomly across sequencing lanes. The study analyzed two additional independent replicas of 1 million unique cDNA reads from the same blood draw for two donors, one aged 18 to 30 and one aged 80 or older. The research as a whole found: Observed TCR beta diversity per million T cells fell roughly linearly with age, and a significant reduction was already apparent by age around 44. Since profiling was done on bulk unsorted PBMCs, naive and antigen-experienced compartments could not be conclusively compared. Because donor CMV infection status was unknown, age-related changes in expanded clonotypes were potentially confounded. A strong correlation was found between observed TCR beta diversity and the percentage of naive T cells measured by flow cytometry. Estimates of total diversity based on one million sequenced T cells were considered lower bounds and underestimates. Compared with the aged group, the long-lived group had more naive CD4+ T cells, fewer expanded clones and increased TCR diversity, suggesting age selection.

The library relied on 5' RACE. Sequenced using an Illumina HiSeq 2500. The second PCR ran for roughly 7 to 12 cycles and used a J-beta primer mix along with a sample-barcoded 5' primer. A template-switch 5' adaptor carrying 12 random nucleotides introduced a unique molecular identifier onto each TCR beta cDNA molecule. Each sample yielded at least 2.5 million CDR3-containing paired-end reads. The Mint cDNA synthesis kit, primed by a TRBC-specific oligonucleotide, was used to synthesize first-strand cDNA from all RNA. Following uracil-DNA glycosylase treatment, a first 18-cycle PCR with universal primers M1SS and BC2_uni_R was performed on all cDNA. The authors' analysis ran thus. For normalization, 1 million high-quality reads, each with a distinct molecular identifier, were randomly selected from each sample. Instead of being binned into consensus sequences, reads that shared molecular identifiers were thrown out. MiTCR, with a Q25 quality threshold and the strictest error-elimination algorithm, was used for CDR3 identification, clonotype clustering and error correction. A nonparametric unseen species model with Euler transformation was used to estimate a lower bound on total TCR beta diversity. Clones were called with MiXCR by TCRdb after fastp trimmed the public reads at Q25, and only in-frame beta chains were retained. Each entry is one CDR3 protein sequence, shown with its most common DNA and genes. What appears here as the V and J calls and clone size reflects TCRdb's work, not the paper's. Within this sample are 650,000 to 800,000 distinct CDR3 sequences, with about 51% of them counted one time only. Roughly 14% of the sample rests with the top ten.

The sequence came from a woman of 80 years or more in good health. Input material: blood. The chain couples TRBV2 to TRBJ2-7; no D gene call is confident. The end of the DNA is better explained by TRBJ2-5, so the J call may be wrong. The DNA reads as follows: TGTGCCAGCAGTGAAGGGACCCCTAAAGAGACCCAGTACTTC. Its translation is CASSEGTPKETQYF.